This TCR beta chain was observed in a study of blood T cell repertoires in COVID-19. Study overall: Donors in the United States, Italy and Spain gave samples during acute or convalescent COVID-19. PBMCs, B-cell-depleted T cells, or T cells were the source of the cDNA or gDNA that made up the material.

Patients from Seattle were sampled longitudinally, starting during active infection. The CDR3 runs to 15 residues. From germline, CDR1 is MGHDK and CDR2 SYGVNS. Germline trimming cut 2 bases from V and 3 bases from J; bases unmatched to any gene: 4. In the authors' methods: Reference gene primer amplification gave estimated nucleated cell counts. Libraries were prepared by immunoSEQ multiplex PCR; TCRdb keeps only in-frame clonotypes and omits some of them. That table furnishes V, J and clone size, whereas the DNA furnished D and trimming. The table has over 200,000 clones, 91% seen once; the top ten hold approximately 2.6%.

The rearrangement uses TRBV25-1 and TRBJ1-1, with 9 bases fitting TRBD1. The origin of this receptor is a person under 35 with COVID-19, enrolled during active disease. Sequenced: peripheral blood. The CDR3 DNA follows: TGTGCCAGCAGTGAACCTCGGACAGGGGACACTGAAGCTTTCTTT. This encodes CASSEPRTGDTEAFF. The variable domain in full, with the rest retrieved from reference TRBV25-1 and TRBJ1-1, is EADIYQTPRYLVIGTGKKITLECSQTMGHDKMYWYQQDPGMELHLIHYSYGVNSTEKGDLSSESTVSRIRTEHFPLTLESARPSHTSQYLCASSEPRTGDTEAFFGQGTRLTVV.